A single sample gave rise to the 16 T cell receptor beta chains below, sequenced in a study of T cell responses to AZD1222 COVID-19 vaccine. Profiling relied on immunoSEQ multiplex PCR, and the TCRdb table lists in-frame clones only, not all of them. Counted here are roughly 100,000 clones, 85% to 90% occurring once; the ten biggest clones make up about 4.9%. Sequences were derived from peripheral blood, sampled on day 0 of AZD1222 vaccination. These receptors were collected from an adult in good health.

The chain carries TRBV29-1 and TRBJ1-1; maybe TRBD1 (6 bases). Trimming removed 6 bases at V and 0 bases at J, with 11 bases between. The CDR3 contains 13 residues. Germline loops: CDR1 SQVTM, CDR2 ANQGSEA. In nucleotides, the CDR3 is TGCAGCGTGACAGGAGCTATGAACACTGAAGCTTTCTTT. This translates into CSVTGAMNTEAFF.

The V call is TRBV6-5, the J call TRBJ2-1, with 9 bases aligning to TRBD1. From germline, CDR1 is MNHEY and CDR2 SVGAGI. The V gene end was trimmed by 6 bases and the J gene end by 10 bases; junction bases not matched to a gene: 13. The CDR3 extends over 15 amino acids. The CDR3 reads CASSLLSDRGIEQFF. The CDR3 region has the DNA TGTGCCAGCAGCCTACTCTCAGACAGGGGGATCGAGCAGTTCTTC.

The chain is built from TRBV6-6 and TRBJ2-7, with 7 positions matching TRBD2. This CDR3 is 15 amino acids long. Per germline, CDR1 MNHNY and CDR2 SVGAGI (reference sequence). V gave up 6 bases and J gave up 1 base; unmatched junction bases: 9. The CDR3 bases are TGTGCCAGCAGCCCCAGCGGGACGGTATCCTACGAGCAGTACTTC. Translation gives CASSPSGTVSYEQYF.

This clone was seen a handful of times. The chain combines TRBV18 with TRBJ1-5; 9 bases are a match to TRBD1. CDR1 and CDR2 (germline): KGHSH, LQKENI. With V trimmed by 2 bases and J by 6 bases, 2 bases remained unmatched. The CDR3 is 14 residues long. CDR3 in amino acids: CASSPEQGAQPQHF. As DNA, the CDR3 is TGTGCCAGCTCACCAGAACAGGGGGCTCAGCCCCAGCATTTT.

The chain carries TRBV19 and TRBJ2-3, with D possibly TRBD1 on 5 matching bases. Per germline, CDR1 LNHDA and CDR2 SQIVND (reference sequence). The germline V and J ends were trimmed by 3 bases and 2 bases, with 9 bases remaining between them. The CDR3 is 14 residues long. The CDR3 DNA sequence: TGTGCCAGTAGTATCGGACACCTCACAGATACGCAGTATTTT. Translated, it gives CASSIGHLTDTQYF.

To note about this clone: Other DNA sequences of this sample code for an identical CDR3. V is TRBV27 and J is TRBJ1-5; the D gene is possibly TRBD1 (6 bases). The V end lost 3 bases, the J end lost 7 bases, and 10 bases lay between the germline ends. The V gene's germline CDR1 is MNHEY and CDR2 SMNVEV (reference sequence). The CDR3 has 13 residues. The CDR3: CASSFGGEQPQHF. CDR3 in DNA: TGTGCCAGCAGTTTCGGGGGCGAGCAGCCCCAGCATTTT.

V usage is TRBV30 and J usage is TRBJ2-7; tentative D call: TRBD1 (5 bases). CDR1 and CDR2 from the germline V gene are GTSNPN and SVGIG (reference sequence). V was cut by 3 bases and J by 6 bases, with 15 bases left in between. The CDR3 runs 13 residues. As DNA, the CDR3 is TGTGCCTGGAGCGCTGTGGGGCAGGGCGAGCAGTACTTC. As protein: CAWSAVGQGEQYF.

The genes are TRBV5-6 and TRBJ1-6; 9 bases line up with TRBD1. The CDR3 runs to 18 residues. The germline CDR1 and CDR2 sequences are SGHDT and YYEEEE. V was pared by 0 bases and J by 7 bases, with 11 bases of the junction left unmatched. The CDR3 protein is CASSLERDRARLNSPLHF. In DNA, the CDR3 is TGTGCCAGCAGCTTGGAACGGGACAGGGCCCGACTCAATTCACCCCTCCACTTT.

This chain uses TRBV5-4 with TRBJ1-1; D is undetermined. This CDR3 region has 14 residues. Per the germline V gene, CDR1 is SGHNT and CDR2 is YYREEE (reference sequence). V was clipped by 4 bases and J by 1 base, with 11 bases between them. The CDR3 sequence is CASSRARANTEAFF. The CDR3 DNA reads TGTGCCAGCAGCCGCGCGCGGGCGAACACTGAAGCTTTCTTT.

The DNA for the CDR3 is TGTGCTAGTGGCAAGACAGTGGGCCGGGGAACCGGGGAGCTGTTTTTT. Amino acids: CASGKTVGRGTGELFF. The chain is built from TRBV12-5 and TRBJ2-2; D may correspond to TRBD1 or TRBD2 (5 bases each). Germline CDR1 and CDR2: LGHNT and FRNRAP. Trimming left V 6 bases short and J 5 bases short, with 19 bases between. The CDR3 sequence is 16 residues long.

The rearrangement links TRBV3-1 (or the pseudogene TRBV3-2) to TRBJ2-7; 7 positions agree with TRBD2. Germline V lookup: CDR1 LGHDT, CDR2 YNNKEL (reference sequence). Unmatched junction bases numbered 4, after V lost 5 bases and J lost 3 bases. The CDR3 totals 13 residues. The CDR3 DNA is TGTGCCAGCAGCGGGGCGGGAGTCTACGAGCAGTACTTC. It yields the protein CASSGAGVYEQYF.

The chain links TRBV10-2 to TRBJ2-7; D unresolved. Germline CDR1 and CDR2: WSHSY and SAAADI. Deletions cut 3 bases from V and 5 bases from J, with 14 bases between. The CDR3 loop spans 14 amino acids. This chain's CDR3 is CASSDGRLRDEQYF. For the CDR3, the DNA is TGCGCCAGCAGTGATGGGCGGCTACGGGACGAGCAGTACTTC.

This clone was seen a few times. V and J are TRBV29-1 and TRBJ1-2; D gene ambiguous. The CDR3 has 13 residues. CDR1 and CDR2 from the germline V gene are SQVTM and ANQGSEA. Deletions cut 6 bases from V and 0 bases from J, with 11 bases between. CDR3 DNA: TGCAGCGTAGACCCCTCTACTAACTATGGCTACACCTTC. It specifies CSVDPSTNYGYTF.

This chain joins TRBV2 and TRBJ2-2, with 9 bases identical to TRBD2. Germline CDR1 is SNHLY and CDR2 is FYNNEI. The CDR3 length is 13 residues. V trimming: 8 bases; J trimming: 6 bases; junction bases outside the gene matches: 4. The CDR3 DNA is TGTGCCAGCCGACTAGCGGAATCCGGGGAGCTGTTTTTT. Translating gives CASRLAESGELFF.

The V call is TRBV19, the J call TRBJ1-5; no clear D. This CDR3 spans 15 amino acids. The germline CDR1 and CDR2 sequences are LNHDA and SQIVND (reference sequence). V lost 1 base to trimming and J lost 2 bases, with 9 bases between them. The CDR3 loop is CASSIVGGGNQPQHF. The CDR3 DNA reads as TGTGCCAGTAGTATAGTCGGCGGCGGCAATCAGCCCCAGCATTTT. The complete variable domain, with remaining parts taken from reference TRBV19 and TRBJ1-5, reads DGGITQSPKYLFRKEGQNVTLSCEQNLNHDAMYWYRQDPGQGLRLIYYSQIVNDFQKGDIAEGYSVSREKKESFPLTVTSAQKNPTAFYLCASSIVGGGNQPQHFGDGTRLSIL.

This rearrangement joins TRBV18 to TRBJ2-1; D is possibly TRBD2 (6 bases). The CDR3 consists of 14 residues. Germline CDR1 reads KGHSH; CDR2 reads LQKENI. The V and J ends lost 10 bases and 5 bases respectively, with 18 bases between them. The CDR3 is CATQGGGVNNEQFF. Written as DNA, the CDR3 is TGTGCCACTCAGGGCGGCGGGGTAAACAATGAGCAGTTCTTC.